A selection of T cell receptor beta chains follows, all from one sample in a study of neurological immune-mediated disorders. TCRdb re-derived calls from the 5' RACE reads in MiXCR, one entry per CDR3 protein. The repertoire consists of approximately 32,000 distinct CDR3 sequences, with approximately 15% occurring once and the leading ten covering around 25%. Sequenced: PBMCs. The receptors derive from a man aged 65 to 85 in good health. Each CDR3 is given with its conserved first and last residue. A D gene is named only where the DNA matches it firmly. Rows give clone size only sometimes, using once, few, many, or a class for an expanded clone.

d_call j_call v_call clone_size cdr3_nt cdr3_aa
TRBD1 TRBJ1-5 TRBV10-2 many TGCGCCAGCAGTCCGGGACAGGGGCAGCCCCAGCATTTT CASSPGQGQPQHF
. TRBJ1-6 TRBV7-7 many TGTGCCAGCCCCTGGGCACCCCTCCACTTT CASPWAPLHF
TRBD1 TRBJ1-2 TRBV20-1 many TGCAGTGCAGTACAGGGGGCGCGAGGACATGGCTACACCTTC CSAVQGARGHGYTF
TRBD1 TRBJ1-5 TRBV4-3 . TGCGCCAGCCAAGATCTTGATGGGACAGGGGGACAGCCCCAGCATTTT CASQDLDGTGGQPQHF
TRBD2 TRBJ2-1 TRBV7-2 many TGTGCCAGCAGCTTAGCTTCTAGCGGGGGGGTCTCCTACAATGAGCAGTTCTTC CASSLASSGGVSYNEQFF
. TRBJ2-1 TRBV5-6 once TGTGCCAGCAGCTTAGGGCCAGCGAACAATGAGCAGTTCTTC CASSLGPANNEQFF
TRBD1 TRBJ2-7 TRBV6-1 many TGTGCCAGCAGTGAGACGGGACAGGGGGTGTACGAGCAGTACTTC CASSETGQGVYEQYF
. TRBJ1-1 TRBV4-3 many TGCGCCAGCAGCCAAGATTCGTGGGGAACTGAAGCTTTCTTT CASSQDSWGTEAFF
TRBD1 TRBJ1-1 TRBV5-1 many TGCGCCAGCAGCTTGGCAGGGCGTGACAGGGCCAACACTGAAGCTTTCTTT CASSLAGRDRANTEAFF
TRBD1 TRBJ2-3 TRBV5-5 few TGTGCCAGCAGCCCCGGGACAGGACCAGATACGCAGTATTTT CASSPGTGPDTQYF
. TRBJ2-1 TRBV24-1 many TGTGCCACCAGTGATTTGGCAGGGGGGGATGAGCAGTTCTTC CATSDLAGGDEQFF
TRBD1 TRBJ2-7 TRBV6-1 many TGTGCCAGCAGTATTCGGGACAGCACCCACGAGCAGTACTTC CASSIRDSTHEQYF
TRBD2 TRBJ2-7 TRBV20-1 . TGCAGTGCTAGAGATGAGCGGGGGCCCCAGTACTTC CSARDERGPQYF
. TRBJ1-5 TRBV10-3 . TGTGCCATCAGTGAGTCTATTGGGGGGCAGCCCCAGCATTTT CAISESIGGQPQHF
. TRBJ2-4 TRBV4-3 many TGCGCCAGCAGCCAAGATTTTTGGGGGAGTTTAGCCAAAAACATTCAGTACTTC CASSQDFWGSLAKNIQYF
. TRBJ2-1 TRBV30 . TGTGCCTGGAAATACTCCTACAATGAGCAGTTCTTC CAWKYSYNEQFF
. TRBJ1-6 TRBV30 few TGTGCCCTGGCCGCCCGGACGGCGACCCCCGCGGATAATTCACCCCTCCACTTT CALAARTATPADNSPLHF
TRBD1 TRBJ1-4 TRBV2 many TGTGCCAGCAGTGAAACCGGGACAGGGAATGAAAAACTGTTTTTT CASSETGTGNEKLFF
. TRBJ1-4 TRBV2 few TGTGCCAGCAGTGAGTGGTTAACTAATGAAAAACTGTTTTTT CASSEWLTNEKLFF
. TRBJ1-2 TRBV12-3/TRBV12-4 many TGTGCCAGCACGCTCGGACGGGTTTCTGGTGGCTACACCTTC CASTLGRVSGGYTF
. TRBJ2-7 TRBV15 many TGTGCCACCAGCAAGACAGGATACGAGCAGTACTTC CATSKTGYEQYF
TRBD1 TRBJ2-2 TRBV7-6 many TGTGCCAGCAGCTCCCTGACAGGGAGTTACACCGGGGAGCTGTTTTTT CASSSLTGSYTGELFF
. TRBJ2-7 TRBV7-2 many TGTGCCAGCAGCTTAGCGTCGGGGCAGGCCTCCTACGAGCAGTACTTC CASSLASGQASYEQYF
TRBD1 TRBJ2-7 TRBV6-5 many TGTGCCAGCAGATTCGGGACAGGGGTTTACGAGCAGTACTTC CASRFGTGVYEQYF
. TRBJ1-1 TRBV20-1 once TGCAGTGCTGGACTTAACCTGGAACAGCTACTGATCTTT CSAGLNLEQLLIF
. TRBJ1-1 TRBV5-1 many TGCGCCAGCAGCTCACAGGATCACACTGAAGCTTTCTTT CASSSQDHTEAFF
. TRBJ1-2 TRBV7-2 many TGTGCCAGCACTCCACGACAGAGTCACTATGGCTACACCTTC CASTPRQSHYGYTF
. TRBJ2-2 TRBV18 many TGTGCCAGCTCATGGACTACGAACACCGGGGAGCTGTTTTTT CASSWTTNTGELFF
. TRBJ2-5 TRBV20-1 many TGCAGTGCTAGAGATGTAGGACATCTCCAAGAGACCCAGTACTTC CSARDVGHLQETQYF
. TRBJ2-7 TRBV21-1 few TGTGCCAGCAGACTGGGCGGAACAACAGGGAACTACGAGCAGTACTTC CASRLGGTTGNYEQYF
TRBD1 TRBJ1-2 TRBV10-3 many TGTGCCATCAGTGGTGGGACAGGGGGACTCTATGGCTACACCTTC CAISGGTGGLYGYTF
. TRBJ1-3 TRBV6-5 many TGTGCCAGCAGTCTCGCTGTGGGAGCCGGAAACACCATATATTTT CASSLAVGAGNTIYF
TRBD1 TRBJ1-2 TRBV7-2 many TGTGCCAGCAGCCGAGGGGGCTGGGACGGCTACACCTTC CASSRGGWDGYTF